This T cell receptor beta chain was found in a study of blood T cell repertoires in COVID-19. Study as a whole: COVID-19 samples collected from the United States, Italy and Spain covered acute and convalescent phases. T cells, B-cell-depleted T cells, or PBMCs provided the cDNA or gDNA that served as material.

Germline loops: CDR1 SGHAT, CDR2 FQNNGV. This CDR3 is 17 amino acids long. With V trimmed by 4 bases and J by 6 bases, 6 bases remained unmatched. This clone has a count of ten or more. Profiling relied on immunoSEQ multiplex PCR, and the TCRdb table lists in-frame clones only, not all of them. The table records 150,000 to 200,000 clones, about three quarters of them present only once. The TCR originated in a woman older than 75 with COVID-19, enrolled during active disease. The specimen was peripheral blood. The chain carries TRBV11-2 and TRBJ2-1; 16 bases line up with TRBD2. In DNA form, the CDR3 reads TGTGCCAGCAGCTGGGGACTAGCGGGAGGGCCAGGCAATGAGCAGTTCTTC. Amino acids: CASSWGLAGGPGNEQFF.